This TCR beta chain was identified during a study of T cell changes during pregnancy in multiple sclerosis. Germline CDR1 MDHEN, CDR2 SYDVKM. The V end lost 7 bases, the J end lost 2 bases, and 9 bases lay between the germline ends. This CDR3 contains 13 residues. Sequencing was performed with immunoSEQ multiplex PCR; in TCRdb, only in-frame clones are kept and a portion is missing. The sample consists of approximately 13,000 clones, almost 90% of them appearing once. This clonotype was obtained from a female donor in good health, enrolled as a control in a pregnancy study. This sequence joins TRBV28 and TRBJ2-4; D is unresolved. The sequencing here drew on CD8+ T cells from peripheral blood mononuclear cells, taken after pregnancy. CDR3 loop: CASTPPTKNIQYF. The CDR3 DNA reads TGTGCCAGCACCCCGCCTACCAAAAACATTCAGTACTTC.